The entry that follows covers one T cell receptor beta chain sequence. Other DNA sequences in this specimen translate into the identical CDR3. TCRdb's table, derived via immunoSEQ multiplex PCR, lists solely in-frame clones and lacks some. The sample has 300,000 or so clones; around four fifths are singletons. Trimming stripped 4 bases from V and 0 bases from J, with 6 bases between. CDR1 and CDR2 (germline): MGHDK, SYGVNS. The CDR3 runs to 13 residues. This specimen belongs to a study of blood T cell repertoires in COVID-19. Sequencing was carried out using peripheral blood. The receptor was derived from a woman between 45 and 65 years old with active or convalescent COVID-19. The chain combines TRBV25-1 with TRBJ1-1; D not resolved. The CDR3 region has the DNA TGTGCCAGCAGTGCGGGGTTGAACACTGAAGCTTTCTTT. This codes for CASSAGLNTEAFF.